The 2 T cell receptor beta chains listed next were all sequenced from one sample in a study of response to subunit inactivated influenza vaccine. Each CDR3 protein gets one entry after TCRdb re-called the RT-PCR reads with MiXCR. Of around 600,000 distinct CDR3 sequences listed, approximately 11% are singletons. The sample was also linked to a second study, of T cells expressing NK-cell markers. As that study records: The cDNA for TCR beta came from 5'RACE template switching with UMIs.

The sample in question was PBMCs from blood, obtained on the day of vaccination. These receptors all come from a man aged 45-65 years who received an inactivated influenza vaccine.

This clonotype was recorded many times. The rearrangement joins TRBV11-2 to TRBJ2-4, with 7 bases that match TRBD2. Trimming at V came to 4 bases and at J to 6 bases, leaving 3 bases not matched to a gene. Germline V lookup: CDR1 SGHAT, CDR2 FQNNGV. This CDR3 is built from 13 residues. The CDR3 is CASSSSGPNIQYF. CDR3 DNA sequence: TGTGCCAGCAGCTCTAGCGGACCAAACATTCAGTACTTC.

The table lists this clonotype with a few counts. The chain employs TRBV24-1 and TRBJ2-7, with D possibly being TRBD1 (6 bases). The germline V gene has CDR1 KGHDR and CDR2 SFDVKD. V lost 4 bases and J 1 base, leaving 16 bases between the germline ends. CDR3 size: 16 residues. The CDR3 bases are TGTGCCACCAGTGAGTCTCCAGGGGCCGGGTCCTACGAGCAGTACTTC. It is translated as CATSESPGAGSYEQYF.